These T cell receptor beta chains were read from a single sample in a study of OX40 agonist ivuxolimab in advanced cancers. The assay was immunoSEQ multiplex PCR, and TCRdb's table has in-frame clones only and misses some. Of fewer than 40,000 clones in the sample, around 80% are singletons; the top ten hold roughly 10%. The input for sequencing was CD4+ or CD8+ T cells sorted from blood, taken in a trial of the OX40 agonist ivuxolimab. These receptors originate from an adult with an advanced solid tumor such as melanoma, head and neck, liver or kidney cancer. Each CDR3 is given with its conserved first and last residue. D genes are given only for firm matches. Clone sizes are given selectively: once, few, many, or a class where the clone is expanded.

D gene,clone size,J gene,V gene,CDR3 protein,CDR3 DNA
NA,NA,TRBJ2-2,TRBV27,CASRGGQTTGELFF,TGTGCCAGCAGGGGTGGACAGACCACCGGGGAGCTGTTTTTT
NA,NA,TRBJ2-5,TRBV11-2,CASSIEETQYF,TGTGCCAGCAGCATAGAGGAGACCCAGTACTTC
TRBD2,NA,TRBJ2-1,TRBV19,CASSIGTSGNNNEQFF,TGTGCCAGTAGTATAGGTACTAGCGGGAACAACAATGAGCAGTTCTTC
TRBD1,NA,TRBJ2-7,TRBV5-1,CASSRTGQGTYEQYF,TGCGCCAGCAGCAGAACGGGACAGGGGACCTACGAGCAGTACTTC
NA,once,TRBJ2-5,TRBV15,CATSRDWGGRETQYF,TGTGCCACCAGCAGAGATTGGGGGGGCAGAGAGACCCAGTACTTC
TRBD2,medium-sized,TRBJ2-7,TRBV5-1,CASRSSGGAVEQYF,TGCGCCAGCAGGTCTAGCGGGGGGGCGGTCGAGCAGTACTTC
NA,NA,TRBJ2-7,TRBV15,CATSRDYSLARDSLYEQYF,TGTGCCACCAGCAGAGATTATTCGCTAGCCCGGGACTCCCTTTACGAGCAGTACTTC
TRBD2,NA,TRBJ2-1,TRBV5-4,CASSAKVTSGARDEQFF,TGTGCCAGCAGCGCGAAGGTAACTAGCGGGGCGAGGGATGAGCAGTTCTTC
NA,few,TRBJ2-1,TRBV7-8,CASSLAGGKRSWEQFF,TGTGCCAGCAGCTTAGCGGGCGGGAAGAGGTCATGGGAGCAGTTCTTC
NA,NA,TRBJ2-5,TRBV5-6,CASSLYGQETQYF,TGTGCCAGCAGCTTGTATGGGCAAGAGACCCAGTACTTC
NA,NA,TRBJ2-2,TRBV2,CASRLGGTARTGELFF,TGTGCCAGCAGATTGGGGGGCACGGCTAGGACCGGGGAGCTGTTTTTT
NA,NA,TRBJ1-6,TRBV30,CAWSWGGMRNSPLHF,TGTGCCTGGAGCTGGGGGGGAATGAGGAATTCACCCCTCCACTTT
NA,NA,TRBJ1-1,TRBV15,CATSRARNMAFF,TGTGCCACCAGCAGAGCCCGGAACATGGCTTTCTTT
TRBD1,NA,TRBJ2-4,TRBV5-1,CASSRGGQDITLLAKNIQYF,TGCGCCAGCAGCCGCGGCGGACAGGACATAACCCTTTTAGCCAAAAACATTCAGTACTTC
NA,few,TRBJ2-1,TRBV11-2,CASSLARATYNEQFF,TGTGCCAGCAGCTTAGCCAGGGCCACCTACAATGAGCAGTTCTTC
TRBD1,NA,TRBJ2-7,TRBV15,CATSMTRQGDEQYF,TGTGCCACCAGCATGACGCGGCAGGGGGACGAGCAGTACTTC
NA,NA,TRBJ2-3,TRBV6-5,CASSYSMRSRTDTQYF,TGTGCCAGCAGTTACTCGATGAGGTCCCGCACAGATACGCAGTATTTT
TRBD1,NA,TRBJ2-7,TRBV10-3,CASSRTGSEQYF,TGTGCCAGCAGCCGGACAGGGTCCGAGCAGTACTTC
NA,NA,TRBJ1-5,TRBV6-5,CASKGVAGPQHF,TGTGCCAGCAAAGGGGTGGCTGGGCCCCAGCATTTT
TRBD2,NA,TRBJ2-7,TRBV15,CATGRLAGSHEQYF,TGTGCCACCGGGAGACTAGCGGGCTCCCACGAGCAGTACTTC
TRBD1,NA,TRBJ1-1,TRBV6-6,CASSYATGGTEAFF,TGTGCCAGCAGTTACGCCACAGGGGGCACTGAAGCTTTCTTT
NA,NA,TRBJ1-5,TRBV19,CASSIRRGDNQPQHF,TGTGCCAGTAGTATACGGAGGGGGGACAATCAGCCCCAGCATTTT
NA,NA,TRBJ2-2,TRBV7-2,CASSHRDSQGGELFF,TGTGCCAGCAGCCATCGGGACTCCCAGGGCGGGGAGCTGTTTTTT
NA,NA,TRBJ1-1,TRBV4-3,CASSGGTEAFF,TGCGCCTCGTCGGGTGGGACTGAAGCTTTCTTT
NA,once,TRBJ2-5,TRBV2,CASAWTDLQETQYF,TGTGCCAGCGCTTGGACAGATCTCCAAGAGACCCAGTACTTC
TRBD1,few,TRBJ1-2,TRBV7-3,CASSLGTGSDSDGYTF,TGTGCCAGCAGCTTAGGGACAGGGTCTGACTCAGATGGCTACACCTTC
NA,NA,TRBJ1-4,TRBV7-2,CASSLNAPRRSEKLFF,TGTGCCAGCAGCTTAAACGCTCCGAGACGGAGTGAAAAACTGTTTTTT
TRBD1,NA,TRBJ1-1,TRBV9,CASSVAIGQGEEAFF,TGTGCCAGCAGCGTAGCGATAGGACAGGGCGAAGAAGCTTTCTTT
NA,NA,TRBJ1-5,TRBV4-1,CASSQDGTANQPQHF,TGCGCCAGCAGCCAGGACGGGACCGCTAATCAGCCCCAGCATTTT
TRBD1,NA,TRBJ1-5,TRBV27,CASSLSQGVNQPQHF,TGTGCCAGCAGTTTATCACAGGGGGTCAATCAGCCCCAGCATTTT
NA,NA,TRBJ2-6,TRBV18,CASSQRDFNVLTF,TGTGCCAGCTCACAACGGGACTTCAACGTCCTGACTTTC
NA,NA,TRBJ2-3,TRBV7-8,CASSNDYTSTDTQYF,TGTGCCAGCAGCAACGATTATACTAGCACAGATACGCAGTATTTT
TRBD2,NA,TRBJ2-2,TRBV5-4,CASSSPTTSGGNTGELFF,TGTGCCAGCAGCTCGCCAACAACTAGCGGGGGGAACACCGGGGAGCTGTTTTTT
NA,NA,TRBJ2-7,TRBV6-6,CASSYSTPGQYF,TGTGCCAGCAGTTACTCGACTCCAGGGCAGTACTTC
TRBD1,few,TRBJ1-3,TRBV2,CASSYLIQGAPGNTIYF,TGTGCCAGCAGTTACTTAATACAGGGGGCCCCTGGAAACACCATATATTTT